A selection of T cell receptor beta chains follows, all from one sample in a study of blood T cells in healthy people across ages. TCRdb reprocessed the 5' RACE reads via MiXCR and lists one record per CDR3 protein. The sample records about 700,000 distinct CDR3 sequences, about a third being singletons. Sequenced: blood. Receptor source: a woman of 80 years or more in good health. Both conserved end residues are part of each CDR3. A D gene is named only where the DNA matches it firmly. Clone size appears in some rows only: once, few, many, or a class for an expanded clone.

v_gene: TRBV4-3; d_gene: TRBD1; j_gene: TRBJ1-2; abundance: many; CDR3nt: TGCGCCAGCAGCCAAGGAATTGGACAGGGCCAGTATGGCTACACCTTC; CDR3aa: CASSQGIGQGQYGYTF
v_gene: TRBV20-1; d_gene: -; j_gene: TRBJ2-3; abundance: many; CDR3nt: TGCAGTGCTAGAGATTTTCGCGGGGACACAGATACGCAGTATTTT; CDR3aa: CSARDFRGDTDTQYF
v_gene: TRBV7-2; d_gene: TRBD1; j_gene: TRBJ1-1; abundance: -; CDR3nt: TGTGCCAGCAGCTTATCCCCGACAGGGATTGTAACTGAAGCTTTCTTT; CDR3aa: CASSLSPTGIVTEAFF
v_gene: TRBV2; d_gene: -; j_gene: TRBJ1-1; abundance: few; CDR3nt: TGTGCCAGCAGTGCACATACGGGACTCATGAACACTGAAGCTTTCTTT; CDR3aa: CASSAHTGLMNTEAFF
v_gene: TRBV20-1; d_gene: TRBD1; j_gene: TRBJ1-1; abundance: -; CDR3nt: TGCAGTGCTAGAGATATTACAGGGGAGACTGAAGCTTTCTTT; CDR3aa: CSARDITGETEAFF
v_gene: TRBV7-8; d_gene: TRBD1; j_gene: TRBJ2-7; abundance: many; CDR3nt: TGTGCCAGCAGCTTAATCGACAGGGGACACGAGCAGTACTTC; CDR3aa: CASSLIDRGHEQYF
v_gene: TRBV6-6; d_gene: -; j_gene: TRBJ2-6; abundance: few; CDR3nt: TGTGCCAGCAGCCCAAGTCTCGGGGGGGCCAACGTCCTGACTTTC; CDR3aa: CASSPSLGGANVLTF
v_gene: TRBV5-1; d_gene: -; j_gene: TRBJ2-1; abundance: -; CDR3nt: TGCGCCAGCAGCTTAAGGGGACTGGAGCAGTTCTTC; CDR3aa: CASSLRGLEQFF
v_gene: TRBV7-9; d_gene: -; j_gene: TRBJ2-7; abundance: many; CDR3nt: TGTGCCAGCAGCTACGAATCTTTGGGGGAGCAGTACTTC; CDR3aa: CASSYESLGEQYF
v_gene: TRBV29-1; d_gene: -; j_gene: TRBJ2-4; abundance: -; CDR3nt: TGCAGCGTTGCCCGACCGGAAAGCTCCTATGAGCAGTACTTC; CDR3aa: CSVARPESSYEQYF
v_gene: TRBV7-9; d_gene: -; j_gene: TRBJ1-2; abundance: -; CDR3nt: -; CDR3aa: CASSLARNGYTFGTF
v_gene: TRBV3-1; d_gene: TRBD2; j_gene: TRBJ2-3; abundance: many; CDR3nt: TGTGCCAGCAGCCTAGTCCCGTTGGGTAGCGGGGTCACAGATACGCAGTATTTT; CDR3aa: CASSLVPLGSGVTDTQYF
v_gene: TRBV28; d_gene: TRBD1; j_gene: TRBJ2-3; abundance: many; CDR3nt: TGTGCCAGCAGACTACAGGGGGTATCAGATACGCAGTATTTT; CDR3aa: CASRLQGVSDTQYF
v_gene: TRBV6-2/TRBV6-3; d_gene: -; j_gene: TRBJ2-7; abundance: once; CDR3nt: TGTGCCAGCAGTTACTCGTCTAGCGACTACGAGCAGTACTTC; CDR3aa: CASSYSSSDYEQYF
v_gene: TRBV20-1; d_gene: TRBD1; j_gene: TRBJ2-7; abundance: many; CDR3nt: TGCAGTGCTAGCAGCCGGGACAGGGGTTCCTACGAGCAGTACTTC; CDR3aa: CSASSRDRGSYEQYF
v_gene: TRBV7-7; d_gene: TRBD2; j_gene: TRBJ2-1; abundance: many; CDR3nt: TGTGCTAGCAGCTTGGGGACTAGCGGGGGGTTCAGTGAGCAGTTCTTC; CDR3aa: CASSLGTSGGFSEQFF
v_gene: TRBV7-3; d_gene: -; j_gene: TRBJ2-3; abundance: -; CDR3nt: TGTGCCAGCAGCTTAACGCCGGGCTCCTACACAGATACGCAGTATTTT; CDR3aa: CASSLTPGSYTDTQYF
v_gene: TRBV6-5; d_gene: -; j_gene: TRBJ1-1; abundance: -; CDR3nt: TGTGCCAGCAGGAACAGGGTTGAAGCTTTCTTT; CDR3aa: CASRNRVEAFF
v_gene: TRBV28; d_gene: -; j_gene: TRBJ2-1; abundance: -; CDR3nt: TGTGCCAGCAGTTTATGGGGGACAAGGGCCTACAACGAGCAGTTCTTC; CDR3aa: CASSLWGTRAYNEQFF
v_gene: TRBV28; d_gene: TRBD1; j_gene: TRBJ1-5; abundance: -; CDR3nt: TGTGCCAGCAGTTTGTTAGGGGGCGCGGACAATCAGCCCCAGCATTTT; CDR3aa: CASSLLGGADNQPQHF
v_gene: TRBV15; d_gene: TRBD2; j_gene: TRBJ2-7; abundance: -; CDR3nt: TGTGCCACCAGCAGAGAAACTAGCGACAGATACGAGCAGTACTTC; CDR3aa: CATSRETSDRYEQYF
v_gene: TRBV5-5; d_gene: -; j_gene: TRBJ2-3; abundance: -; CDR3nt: TGTGCCAGCAGCTTGGATTGGAACACGATGATCAAAGATACGCAGTATTTT; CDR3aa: CASSLDWNTMIKDTQYF
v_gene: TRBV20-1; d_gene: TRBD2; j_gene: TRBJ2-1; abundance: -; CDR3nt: TGCAGTGCTAGGAAGAGCGGGGAAGGCAATGAGCAGTTCTTC; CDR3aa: CSARKSGEGNEQFF
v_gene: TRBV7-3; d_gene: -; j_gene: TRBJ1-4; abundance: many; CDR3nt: TGTGCCAGCAGCCCGGGGCCTAATGAAAAACTGTTTTTT; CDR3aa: CASSPGPNEKLFF
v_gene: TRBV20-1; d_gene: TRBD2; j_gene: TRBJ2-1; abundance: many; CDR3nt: TGCAGTGCTAGAGATTGGGCTAGCGGGGGTGGCTACAATGAGCAGTTCTTC; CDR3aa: CSARDWASGGGYNEQFF
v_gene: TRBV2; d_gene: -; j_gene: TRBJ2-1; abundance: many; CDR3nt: TGTGCCAGCAGTGAAGTCCGCTACAATGAGCAGTTCTTC; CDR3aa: CASSEVRYNEQFF
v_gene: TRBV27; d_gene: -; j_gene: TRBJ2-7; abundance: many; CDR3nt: TGTGCCAGCAGTGTAAACAGGGAATTGACCTACGAGCAGTACTTC; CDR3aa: CASSVNRELTYEQYF
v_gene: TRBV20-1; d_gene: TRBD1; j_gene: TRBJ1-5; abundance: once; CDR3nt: TGCAGTGCAGCTGACAGGGGCCCAAAGCAGCCCCAGCATTTT; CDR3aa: CSAADRGPKQPQHF
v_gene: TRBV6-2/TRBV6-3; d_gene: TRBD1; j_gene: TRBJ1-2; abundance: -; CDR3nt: TGTGCCAGCAGTTACACGGCAGGGGGGAACTATGGCTACACCTTC; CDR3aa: CASSYTAGGNYGYTF
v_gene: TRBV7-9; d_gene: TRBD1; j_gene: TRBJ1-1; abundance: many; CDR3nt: TGTGCCAGCAGCCTAGGGGACAGGGGAACTGAAGCTTTCTTT; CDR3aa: CASSLGDRGTEAFF
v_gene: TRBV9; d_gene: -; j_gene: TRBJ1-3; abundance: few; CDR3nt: TGTGCCAGCAGTGGGGGAGTCGGACAAATCGGAAACACCATATATTTT; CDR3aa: CASSGGVGQIGNTIYF
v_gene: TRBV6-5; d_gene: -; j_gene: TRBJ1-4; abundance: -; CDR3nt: TGTGCCAGCAGCCGTGACCTAGGAGGAGAAAAACTGTTTTTT; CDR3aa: CASSRDLGGEKLFF
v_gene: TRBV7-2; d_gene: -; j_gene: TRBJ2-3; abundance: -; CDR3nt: TGTGCCAGCAGCTTAGGAGCAGGGCACACAGATACGCAGTATTTT; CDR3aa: CASSLGAGHTDTQYF
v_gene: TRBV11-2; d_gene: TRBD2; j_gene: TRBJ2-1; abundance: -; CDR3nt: TGTGCCAGCAGTTCGGGACTAGCGGGAACGAGGGAGTTCTTC; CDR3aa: CASSSGLAGTREFF
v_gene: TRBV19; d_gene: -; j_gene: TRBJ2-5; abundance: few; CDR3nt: TGTGCCGGTAGTACTCACGGGGAGACCCAGTACTTC; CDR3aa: CAGSTHGETQYF
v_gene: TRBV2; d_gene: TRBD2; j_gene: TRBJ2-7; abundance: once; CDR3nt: TGTGCCAGCAGCCTCGGACTAGCGGGGGAAATGGGAGAGCAGTACTTC; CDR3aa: CASSLGLAGEMGEQYF
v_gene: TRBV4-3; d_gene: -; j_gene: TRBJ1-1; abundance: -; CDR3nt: TGCGCCAGCAGCCAAGATAGAAAACCTGAAGTTTTCTTT; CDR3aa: CASSQDRKPEVFF
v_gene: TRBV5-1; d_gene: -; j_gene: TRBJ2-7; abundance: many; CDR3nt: TGCGCCAGCAGCTTGCCTAGGGTCGGGGTAAACGAGCAGTACTTC; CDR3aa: CASSLPRVGVNEQYF
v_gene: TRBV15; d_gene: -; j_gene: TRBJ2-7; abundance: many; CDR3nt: TGTGCCACCAGCAGAGAAGGGGGCTACGAGCAGTACTTC; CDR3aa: CATSREGGYEQYF
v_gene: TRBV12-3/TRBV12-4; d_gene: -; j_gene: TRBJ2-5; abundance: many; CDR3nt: TGTGCCAGCAGTCCGGACAGTAGACGCCAAGAGACCCAGTACTTC; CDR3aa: CASSPDSRRQETQYF